This TCR beta chain was recovered during a study of read filtering for tumor transcriptome and immune sequencing. The library was built from about 400 ng RNA with molecular barcoded adaptors for alpha/delta and beta/gamma chains. Via MiXCR, TCRdb re-called the reads, giving one row per CDR3 protein. Among over 50,000 distinct CDR3 sequences listed, approximately 15% were seen once. The CDR3 totals 13 residues. The V end was cut by 0 bases, the J end by 7 bases, with 11 bases between. CDR1 is SGHRS, CDR2 YFSETQ, per germline. This clonotype has at least ten counts. The sequencing input was a population of CD138-negative cells sorted from bone marrow. The V and J genes are TRBV5-1 and TRBJ2-7; no clear D. This TCR was recovered from a donor at least 40 years old with multiple myeloma. CDR3 protein: CASSLDPAGEQYF. The CDR3 nucleotides are TGCGCCAGCAGCTTGGACCCAGCCGGGGAGCAGTACTTC.